The 24 T cell receptor beta chains listed next were all sequenced from one sample in a study of identifying expanded T cells in peripheral blood. Generated by immunoSEQ multiplex PCR, the TCRdb table keeps only in-frame clones and is missing some. The table records tens of thousands of clones, approximately 90% of them present only once. Sequenced input: blood. The receptors derive from a person aged 18 to 75 in good health.

The chain joins TRBV25-1 to TRBJ1-4; tentative D call: TRBD1 (6 bases). The CDR3 runs to 15 residues. Trimming left V 3 bases short and J 8 bases short, with 16 bases between. CDR1 MGHDK and CDR2 SYGVNS come from the germline V gene. The CDR3 loop is CASSEPGRGREKLFF. As DNA, the CDR3 is TGTGCCAGCAGTGAGCCGGGCAGGGGACGGGAAAAACTGTTTTTT.

This clone came up once. This chain connects TRBV5-4 to TRBJ2-1; D is possibly TRBD2 (5 bases). The CDR3 is 15 residues long. Between the trimmed V and J ends, which lost 0 bases and 4 bases, there was a span of 11 bases. Germline V gives CDR1 SGHNT, CDR2 YYREEE (reference sequence). The CDR3 loop reads CASSLDSSGYNEQFF. The DNA for the CDR3 is TGTGCCAGCAGCTTGGATTCAAGCGGTTACAATGAGCAGTTCTTC. The full variable domain, its missing parts supplied by reference TRBV5-4 and TRBJ2-1, is ETGVTQSPTHLIKTRGQQVTLRCSSQSGHNTVSWYQQALGQGPQFIFQYYREEENGRGNFPPRFSGLQFPNYSSELNVNALELDDSALYLCASSLDSSGYNEQFFGPGTRLTVL.

This rearrangement joins TRBV4-1 to TRBJ2-4; perhaps TRBD2 as D (6 bases). Germline V lookup: CDR1 MGHRA, CDR2 YSYEKL. V was trimmed by 6 bases and J by 2 bases, leaving 17 bases between them. This CDR3 is 16 amino acids long. The CDR3 spells CASRLQGGDPKNIQYF. CDR3 nucleotides: TGCGCCAGCAGACTGCAAGGCGGGGACCCCAAAAACATTCAGTACTTC.

The chain combines TRBV30 with TRBJ2-7, with TRBD1 matching 7 bases. J was trimmed by 2 bases and V by 2 bases; bases with no gene match: 0. CDR1 and CDR2 from the germline V gene are GTSNPN and SVGIG (reference sequence). This CDR3 contains 12 residues. CDR3 in DNA: TGTGCCTGGAGTCAGGGGGCCTACGAGCAGTACTTC. Translation: CAWSQGAYEQYF.

Only one count was recorded for this clone. This chain joins TRBV6-5 and TRBJ1-1; 7 nucleotides match TRBD1. Trimming took 0 bases from V and 6 from J; bases not matched to a gene: 7. Germline CDR1 and CDR2: MNHEY and SVGAGI. CDR3 length: 15 residues. Here the CDR3 DNA reads TGTGCCAGCAGTTACTCAGGCAGGGGGAGTCCTGAAGCTTTCTTT. It encodes CASSYSGRGSPEAFF.

J is TRBJ2-1 and V is TRBV7-2, with TRBD2 matching over 13 bases. Germline V gene sequence: CDR1 SGHTA, CDR2 FQGNSA. The V segment lost 8 bases and the J segment 4 bases; nucleotides outside the gene matches: 14. This CDR3 has 18 residues. The CDR3 nucleotides are TGTGCCAGCGGACAATTGGACATGGGACTAGCGGGATACAATGAGCAGTTCTTC. Its protein product is CASGQLDMGLAGYNEQFF.

V gene TRBV2 combines with J gene TRBJ2-7; D may be TRBD1 (6 bases). Trimming pared 6 bases from V and 6 bases from J, leaving 18 bases between. Germline assignment: CDR1 SNHLY and CDR2 FYNNEI. The CDR3 totals 14 residues. The CDR3 coding sequence is TGTGCCAGCAGCGCTCGTGGGGGCGCAGCCGAGCAGTACTTC. Its protein is CASSARGGAAEQYF.

The chain has TRBV4-1 and TRBJ1-1, with a possible D match to TRBD1 (6 bases). Looked up from germline, CDR1 is MGHRA and CDR2 is YSYEKL. V lost 3 bases to trimming and J lost 10 bases, with 18 bases between them. The CDR3 runs 14 residues. CDR3 residues: CASSQLTGSLGAFF. The CDR3 nucleotides are TGCGCCAGCAGCCAGTTGACAGGAAGTTTAGGAGCTTTCTTT.

The gene calls are TRBV4-3 and TRBJ2-1, with 8 positions matching TRBD2. With 3 bases clipped from V and 7 bases from J, the junction kept 8 bases outside the gene matches. This CDR3 has 15 amino acids. Germline CDR1 is LGHNA and CDR2 is YSLEER. The CDR3 bases are TGCGCCAGCAGCCAGAACGGGGGGGTATTTAATGAGCAGTTCTTC. This sequence encodes CASSQNGGVFNEQFF.

The V and J genes are TRBV19 and TRBJ1-1; the D gene is possibly TRBD1 (6 bases). V was shortened by 6 bases and J by 2 bases, with 19 bases between the two germline ends. The CDR3 length is 16 residues. Germline CDR1 and CDR2: LNHDA and SQIVND (reference sequence). The CDR3 region is CASRGWGAGINTEAFF. CDR3 DNA: TGTGCCAGTAGAGGGTGGGGGGCTGGAATTAACACTGAAGCTTTCTTT. Complete variable domain (other parts from reference TRBV19 and TRBJ1-1): DGGITQSPKYLFRKEGQNVTLSCEQNLNHDAMYWYRQDPGQGLRLIYYSQIVNDFQKGDIAEGYSVSREKKESFPLTVTSAQKNPTAFYLCASRGWGAGINTEAFFGQGTRLTVV.

The V call is TRBV5-1, the J call TRBJ2-1, with TRBD1 matching over 7 bases. The CDR3 contains 15 residues. Per germline, CDR1 SGHRS and CDR2 YFSETQ. Losses at the gene ends were 4 bases for V and 5 bases for J; bases not matched to a gene: 9. In nucleotides, the CDR3 is TGCGCCAGCAGCGCGACGGGACAGCGTAACAATGAGCAGTTCTTC. Translating it yields CASSATGQRNNEQFF.

The chain is built from TRBV11-3 and TRBJ1-5, with a weak D call TRBD1 (6 bases). Trimming shortened V by 8 bases and J by 0 bases, and 14 bases separated the two germline ends. The CDR3 loop spans 15 amino acids. CDR1 is SGHNT and CDR2 is YENEEA in the germline V gene. The CDR3 DNA reads TGTGCCAGCCCAAGGACAGTTAATAGCAATCAGCCCCAGCATTTT. Protein: CASPRTVNSNQPQHF.

The rearrangement links TRBV6-5 to TRBJ2-3; D is unresolved. The V and J ends lost 7 bases and 2 bases respectively, with 7 bases between them. Germline V lookup: CDR1 MNHEY, CDR2 SVGAGI. CDR3 length: 12 residues. In DNA form, the CDR3 reads TGTGCCAGCAAGTCCGCCACAGATACGCAGTATTTT. Its protein product is CASKSATDTQYF.

The rearrangement joins TRBV5-6 to TRBJ2-7; D could derive from TRBD1 or TRBD2 (6 bases each). Germline V gene lookup returns CDR1 SGHDT and CDR2 YYEEEE. V lost 7 bases to trimming and J lost 4 bases, with 15 bases between them. This CDR3 region has 13 residues. This CDR3 is CASEDSAGYEQYF. The CDR3 DNA reads TGTGCCAGCGAGGACAGCGCGGGGTACGAGCAGTACTTC. The full variable domain, rest sourced from reference TRBV5-6 and TRBJ2-7, is DAGVTQSPTHLIKTRGQQVTLRCSPKSGHDTVSWYQQALGQGPQFIFQYYEEEERQRGNFPDRFSGHQFPNYSSELNVNALLLGDSALYLCASEDSAGYEQYFGPGTRLTVT.

The genes are TRBV6-1 and TRBJ1-6; D is perhaps TRBD1 (5 bases). Trimming removed 3 bases from V and 6 bases from J, with 12 bases in between. The CDR3 consists of 15 residues. Germline-derived CDR1 and CDR2 are MNHNS and SASEGT. CDR3 DNA: TGTGCCAGCAGTGATCTTGACAGATTTAATTCACCCCTCCACTTT. This encodes CASSDLDRFNSPLHF.

The rearrangement joins TRBV6-6 to TRBJ2-2; no clear D. V lost 1 base to trimming and J lost 7 bases, with 10 bases between them. This CDR3 comprises 14 residues. CDR1 and CDR2 (germline): MNHNY, SVGAGI (reference sequence). CDR3: CASSYLSFNGELFF. The CDR3 nucleotides are TGTGCCAGCAGTTACTTGTCGTTTAACGGGGAGCTGTTTTTT.

The chain links TRBV6-5 to TRBJ2-6, with D unclear. CDR1 MNHEY and CDR2 SVGAGI come from the germline V gene. This CDR3 region has 15 residues. Trimming took off 6 bases at V and 1 base at J, with 10 bases between the two ends. CDR3 protein: CASRPTVSGANVLTF. CDR3 in DNA: TGTGCCAGCAGACCCACAGTTTCTGGGGCCAACGTCCTGACTTTC.

The chain links TRBV12-5 to TRBJ2-6; D gene ambiguous. V gave up 2 bases and J gave up 0 bases, with 2 bases separating them. Per germline, CDR1 LGHNT and CDR2 FRNRAP. CDR3 length equals 14 residues. The CDR3 sequence is CASGLSSGANVLTF. The CDR3 region has the DNA TGTGCTAGTGGTTTGAGCTCTGGGGCCAACGTCCTGACTTTC.

This sequence joins TRBV9 and TRBJ2-2; 8 positions match TRBD2. Germline values: CDR1 SGDLS, CDR2 YYNGEE. V was clipped by 4 bases and J by 5 bases; unmatched bases: 10. The CDR3 covers 16 residues. CDR3 region: CASSLGSGGRTGELFF. DNA for the CDR3: TGTGCCAGCAGCCTAGGAAGCGGGGGACGGACCGGGGAGCTGTTTTTT.

This clone is a singleton in its sample. The chain employs TRBV19 and TRBJ1-1; 7 bases map to TRBD1. J gave up 3 bases and V 4 bases, and 8 bases lay outside the gene matches. This CDR3 spans 15 amino acids. Germline CDR1 reads LNHDA; CDR2 reads SQIVND (reference sequence). DNA for the CDR3: TGTGCCAGTAGTACCTACAGGGGACGGGACACTGAAGCTTTCTTT. Protein product: CASSTYRGRDTEAFF.

The V call is TRBV7-9, the J call TRBJ1-4; 9 bases align to TRBD1. The CDR3 has 17 residues. After removal of 6 bases from V and 7 bases from J, the junction contained 15 bases not matched to a gene. Germline CDR1 SEHNR, CDR2 FQNEAQ (reference sequence). The CDR3, as DNA: TGTGCCAGCAGTAATCTGGACAGGGGTCCCGGGGGTGAAAAACTGTTTTTT. Amino acid sequence: CASSNLDRGPGGEKLFF.

This clone was seen only once. This rearrangement joins TRBV9 to TRBJ2-1; D might be TRBD1 (6 bases). This CDR3 contains 14 residues. CDR1 and CDR2 from the germline V gene are SGDLS and YYNGEE. Between the trimmed V and J ends, which lost 0 bases and 5 bases, there was a span of 9 bases. In DNA form, the CDR3 reads TGTGCCAGCAGCGTAGCTTGGACAGACAATGAGCAGTTCTTC. Translating gives CASSVAWTDNEQFF.

A single count supports this clone. The genes are TRBV6-1 and TRBJ2-1; unclear D gene. Germline values: CDR1 MNHNS, CDR2 SASEGT. The CDR3 runs 11 residues. V gave up 6 bases and J gave up 15 bases, with 15 bases separating them. The CDR3 sequence is CASRSIPGLFF. CDR3 in DNA: TGTGCCAGCAGGTCGATTCCCGGTTTGTTCTTC.

The rearrangement uses TRBV2 and TRBJ1-2; D ambiguous. The CDR3 length is 13 residues. The V gene's germline CDR1 is SNHLY and CDR2 FYNNEI. Trimming cost V 5 bases and J 6 bases, with 13 bases left between them. In DNA form, the CDR3 reads TGTGCCAGCAGTATACGTAGCGACAATGGCTACACCTTC. It codes for CASSIRSDNGYTF. The full variable domain, in which reference TRBV2 and TRBJ1-2 provide the parts outside the CDR3, is EPEVTQTPSHQVTQMGQEVILRCVPISNHLYFYWYRQILGQKVEFLVSFYNNEISEKSEIFDDQFSVERPDGSNFTLKIRSTKLEDSAMYFCASSIRSDNGYTFGSGTRLTVV.